One and the same sample provided the 26 T cell receptor beta chains below, sequenced in a study of blood T cell repertoires in COVID-19. Using immunoSEQ multiplex PCR, the repertoire was profiled, and TCRdb retains in-frame clones only, with some absent. The sample lists some 40,000 clones, about 80% occurring once. The sample consisted of peripheral blood. These receptor sequences come from a man between 65 and 80 years old with acute or convalescent COVID-19.

The CDR3 nucleotides read TGTGCCAGCAGTGAGTCCGGCGGGGGAGGGGGCAATGAGCAGTTCTTC. Protein product: CASSESGGGGGNEQFF. This chain joins TRBV6-4 and TRBJ2-1; TRBD2 is a possible D gene (7 bases). V was pared by 3 bases and J by 6 bases, with 18 bases between. CDR1 and CDR2 (germline): MRHNA, SNTAGT. This CDR3 has 16 residues.

J is TRBJ1-5 and V is TRBV30; the match to TRBD1 covers 9 bases. Germline values: CDR1 GTSNPN, CDR2 SVGIG (reference sequence). The ends lost 5 bases at V and 4 bases at J; junction bases unmatched: 6. This CDR3 comprises 14 residues. CDR3 protein: CAWGFGQGNQPQHF. CDR3 sequence (DNA): TGTGCCTGGGGGTTTGGACAGGGGAATCAGCCCCAGCATTTT.

V usage is TRBV4-2 and J usage is TRBJ1-2, with 7 positions matching TRBD1. The CDR3 totals 16 residues. Germline lookup yields CDR1 LGHNA and CDR2 YNFKEQ. Unmatched junction bases numbered 8, after V lost 1 base and J lost 3 bases. Written as DNA, the CDR3 is TGTGCCAGCAGCCAAGTAGGGCAGGGGGTACACTATGGCTACACCTTC. Its protein is CASSQVGQGVHYGYTF.

This rearrangement joins TRBV19 to TRBJ1-2; 10 bases are a match to TRBD1. V lost 6 bases, J lost 7 bases, and 5 bases stayed unmatched. CDR3 length: 13 residues. CDR1 and CDR2 from the germline V gene are LNHDA and SQIVND (reference sequence). The CDR3 bases are TGTGCCAGTAGGCGACAGGGGGCGCTTGGCTACACCTTC. This sequence encodes CASRRQGALGYTF.

This sequence joins TRBV6-5 and TRBJ1-2, with 10 nucleotides matching TRBD1. V shed 6 bases, J shed 5 bases, and the junction held 9 bases outside the gene matches. Germline V gene sequence: CDR1 MNHEY, CDR2 SVGAGI. CDR3 size: 15 residues. The CDR3 region has the DNA TGTGCCAGCAGGGGCGACAGGGGGCGAAAGTATGGCTACACCTTC. Translation: CASRGDRGRKYGYTF.

In nucleotides, the CDR3 is TGTGCCAGCAGCACCCAGGTGACTAGCGGGGGGAAAATAAACACCGGGGAGCTGTTTTTT. Translated, it gives CASSTQVTSGGKINTGELFF. The rearrangement links TRBV9 to TRBJ2-2; 13 nucleotides agree with TRBD2. Per the germline V gene, CDR1 is SGDLS and CDR2 is YYNGEE. V was clipped by 4 bases and J by 2 bases; unmatched bases: 14. The CDR3 is 20 amino acids. Together with reference TRBV9 and TRBJ2-2, the CDR3 gives the full variable domain: DSGVTQTPKHLITATGQRVTLRCSPRSGDLSVYWYQQSLDQGLQFLIQYYNGEERAKGNILERFSAQQFPDLHSELNLSSLELGDSALYFCASSTQVTSGGKINTGELFFGEGSRLTVL.

Only a few counts were recorded for this clone. The chain carries TRBV7-8 and TRBJ1-2; D remains ambiguous. V was shortened by 3 bases and J by 5 bases, with 7 bases between the two germline ends. Germline CDR1 SGHVS, CDR2 FQNEAQ. This CDR3 has 12 amino acids. The CDR3 is CASSFTDYGYTF. The CDR3 DNA follows: TGTGCCAGCAGCTTTACTGATTATGGCTACACCTTC. Together with reference TRBV7-8 and TRBJ1-2, the CDR3 gives the full variable domain: GAGVSQSPRYKVAKRGQDVALRCDPISGHVSLFWYQQALGQGPEFLTYFQNEAQLDKSGLPSDRFFAERPEGSVSTLKIQRTQQEDSAVYLCASSFTDYGYTFGSGTRLTVV.

Only one count was recorded for this clone. This chain joins TRBV6-4 and TRBJ1-5, with D possibly TRBD1 on 6 matching bases. The V gene's germline CDR1 is MRHNA and CDR2 SNTAGT. CDR3 size: 14 residues. The V end lost 3 bases, the J end lost 2 bases, and 8 bases lay between the germline ends. For the CDR3, the DNA is TGTGCCAGCAGTGAGAGGACAGGCAATCAGCCCCAGCATTTT. Protein sequence: CASSERTGNQPQHF.

The chain employs TRBV6-6 and TRBJ1-2, with no clear D. CDR3 size: 14 residues. CDR1 and CDR2 from the germline V gene are MNHNY and SVGAGI (reference sequence). V lost 2 bases and J 2 bases, leaving 9 bases between the germline ends. For the CDR3, the DNA is TGTGCCAGCAGTTACGGTGACTGGAACTATGGCTACACCTTC. Translating it yields CASSYGDWNYGYTF.

The chain joins TRBV9 to TRBJ2-7, with a weak D call TRBD1 (6 bases). CDR3 length equals 16 residues. The V gene's germline CDR1 is SGDLS and CDR2 YYNGEE. Trimming stripped 0 bases from V and 0 bases from J, with 13 bases between. The CDR3 here is CASSVDGAGASYEQYF. The CDR3 DNA sequence: TGTGCCAGCAGCGTAGATGGGGCAGGGGCCTCCTACGAGCAGTACTTC.

The CDR3: CASSETGRDGYTF. The CDR3 DNA follows: TGTGCCAGCAGCGAGACAGGGCGGGATGGCTACACCTTC. V is TRBV6-5 and J is TRBJ1-2; TRBD1 aligns across 7 bases. CDR3 length: 13 amino acids. Germline-derived CDR1 and CDR2 are MNHEY and SVGAGI. The J segment lost 6 bases and the V segment lost 6 bases, leaving 7 bases of the junction unmatched.

The chain couples TRBV3-1 (or the pseudogene TRBV3-2) to TRBJ1-5, with a possible D match to TRBD1 (5 bases). The CDR3 spans 13 residues. V was cut by 4 bases and J by 5 bases, with 9 bases left in between. From germline, CDR1 is LGHDT and CDR2 YNNKEL (reference sequence). CDR3 protein: CASSRDSYQPQHF. CDR3 bases: TGTGCCAGCAGCCGCGACAGTTATCAGCCCCAGCATTTT.

The chain uses TRBV27 and TRBJ2-6, with 12 nucleotides matching TRBD2. Germline loops: CDR1 MNHEY, CDR2 SMNVEV (reference sequence). V lost 1 base to trimming and J lost 0 bases; unmatched junction nucleotides: 4. The CDR3 loop spans 19 amino acids. CDR3: CASSLLSSGGASGANVLTF. CDR3 nucleotide sequence: TGTGCCAGCAGTTTATTATCTAGCGGGGGGGCCTCTGGGGCCAACGTCCTGACTTTC.

The chain's CDR3 is CASSPGGPRNSPLHF. The CDR3 region has the DNA TGTGCCAGCAGCCCCGGGGGGCCGAGGAATTCACCCCTCCACTTT. The rearrangement joins TRBV6-2 or TRBV6-3 to TRBJ1-6, with TRBD1 as a possible D gene (6 bases). This CDR3 region has 15 residues. Germline V gene data show CDR1 as MNHEY and CDR2 as SVGEGT. V was trimmed by 6 bases and J by 7 bases, leaving 16 bases between them.

This sequence joins TRBV27 and TRBJ1-5, with TRBD1 identical over 10 bases. Germline V lookup: CDR1 MNHEY, CDR2 SMNVEV (reference sequence). The CDR3 consists of 16 residues. V was pared by 4 bases and J by 7 bases, with 10 bases of the junction left unmatched. CDR3: CASSSLGTGDEQPQHF. In nucleotides, the CDR3 is TGTGCCAGCAGTTCACTAGGGACAGGGGATGAGCAGCCCCAGCATTTT.

The rearrangement uses TRBV7-9 and TRBJ1-1; 7 nucleotides agree with TRBD1. The V gene end was trimmed by 11 bases and the J gene end by 0 bases; junction bases not matched to a gene: 6. This CDR3 spans 13 amino acids. Per germline, CDR1 SEHNR and CDR2 FQNEAQ (reference sequence). The CDR3 bases are TGTGCCCTCCGACAGGGACTGAACACTGAAGCTTTCTTT. Residues: CALRQGLNTEAFF.

The chain recombines TRBV3-1 (or the pseudogene TRBV3-2) with TRBJ2-5; weak D call: TRBD1 (6 bases). V lost 0 bases and J lost 5, with 10 bases in between. The CDR3 extends over 14 amino acids. The germline V gene has CDR1 LGHDT and CDR2 YNNKEL (reference sequence). Here the CDR3 DNA reads TGTGCCAGCAGCCAAGAACAGGGAACGGAGACCCAGTACTTC. This translates into CASSQEQGTETQYF.

The chain links TRBV5-1 to TRBJ1-5; D not certain. Germline lookup yields CDR1 SGHRS and CDR2 YFSETQ. The CDR3 sequence is 13 residues long. The ends were cut back, 5 bases at V and 7 bases at J, with 13 bases in the middle. CDR3 residues: CASSERVGQPQHF. CDR3 DNA sequence: TGCGCCAGCAGTGAGCGGGTAGGACAGCCCCAGCATTTT.

CDR3 sequence (DNA): TGCGCCAGCAGTCAATTCACAGGGGAGGACACTGAAGCTTTCTTT. Translated, it gives CASSQFTGEDTEAFF. This chain joins TRBV23-1 and TRBJ1-1; 7 bases line up with TRBD1. TRBV23-1 belongs to the ORF category, with a function that is uncertain. The V segment lost 1 base and the J segment 3 bases; nucleotides outside the gene matches: 5. This CDR3 comprises 15 residues.

V usage is TRBV7-2 and J usage is TRBJ1-2; TRBD1 aligns across 10 bases. The CDR3 has 15 amino acids. V shed 5 bases, J shed 4 bases, and the junction held 7 bases outside the gene matches. Germline values: CDR1 SGHTA, CDR2 FQGNSA. The CDR3 loop reads CASSLRTGGLYGYTF. The DNA for the CDR3 is TGTGCCAGCAGCCTTCGGACAGGGGGACTCTATGGCTACACCTTC.

The chain uses TRBV7-2 and TRBJ2-3; D call uncertain. Trimming took off 1 base at V and 6 bases at J, with 11 bases between the two ends. The CDR3 has 14 residues. The germline gives CDR1 SGHTA, CDR2 FQGNSA. CDR3 loop: CASSLGLAWDTQYF. CDR3 coding DNA: TGTGCCAGCAGCTTAGGATTAGCATGGGATACGCAGTATTTT.

J is TRBJ2-2 and V is TRBV9, with 7 bases aligning to TRBD1. V trimming: 3 bases; J trimming: 7 bases; junction bases outside the gene matches: 6. CDR1 and CDR2 from the germline V gene are SGDLS and YYNGEE. CDR3 size: 14 residues. This CDR3 is CASSALQGIGELFF. The CDR3 DNA sequence: TGTGCCAGCAGCGCACTACAGGGGATCGGGGAGCTGTTTTTT.

The CDR3 region has the DNA TGTGCCACCAGTGCCCCTGCGGTAGATACGCAGTATTTT. This translates into CATSAPAVDTQYF. The rearrangement joins TRBV24-1 to TRBJ2-3; D not certain. V was trimmed by 5 bases and J by 5 bases, leaving 10 bases between them. Looked up from germline, CDR1 is KGHDR and CDR2 is SFDVKD. The CDR3 is 13 residues long.

The chain combines TRBV30 with TRBJ1-4; 7 bases line up with TRBD1. CDR3 length: 11 amino acids. V lost 1 base, J lost 13 bases, and 3 bases stayed unmatched. CDR1 is GTSNPN and CDR2 is SVGIG in the germline V gene (reference sequence). The CDR3 reads CAWSEGARLFF. CDR3 DNA: TGTGCCTGGAGTGAGGGGGCACGACTGTTTTTT.

The gene calls are TRBV9 and TRBJ1-1; TRBD1 agrees at 8 bases. Germline assignment: CDR1 SGDLS and CDR2 YYNGEE. The CDR3 spans 14 residues. The V gene end was trimmed by 0 bases and the J gene end by 3 bases; junction bases not matched to a gene: 1. The CDR3 DNA follows: TGTGCCAGCAGCGTAGGGGACAGGTACACTGAAGCTTTCTTT. Protein: CASSVGDRYTEAFF.

This rearrangement joins TRBV3-1 (or the pseudogene TRBV3-2) to TRBJ2-4; D may be TRBD1 (5 bases). CDR3 length equals 19 residues. Deletions cut 0 bases from V and 1 base from J, with 19 bases between. From germline, CDR1 is LGHDT and CDR2 YNNKEL (reference sequence). CDR3 loop: CASSQDILWTSVAKNIQYF. The CDR3 DNA follows: TGTGCCAGCAGCCAAGATATCTTATGGACAAGCGTGGCCAAAAACATTCAGTACTTC.